The 17 T cell receptor beta chains given below trace back to one sample, sequenced in a study of blood T cell repertoires in COVID-19. Here immunoSEQ multiplex PCR was the method, and the copy in TCRdb shows in-frame clones only, minus some. The sample comprises tens of thousands of clones, under 90% of which are singletons, and 40% to 45% rests with the top ten. Source material: peripheral blood. The receptors derive from a human donor in a cohort sampled during active COVID-19.

This chain links TRBV7-9 with TRBJ1-4, with D perhaps matching TRBD1 (5 bases). Germline CDR1 is SEHNR and CDR2 is FQNEAQ (reference sequence). Trimming took off 5 bases at V and 8 bases at J, with 12 bases between the two ends. This CDR3 is built from 13 residues. The CDR3 loop is CASSNNPGEKLFF. The CDR3 DNA follows: TGTGCCAGCAGCAATAACCCAGGGGAAAAACTGTTTTTT.

The gene calls are TRBV7-9 and TRBJ1-2; D not certain. Germline V gives CDR1 SEHNR, CDR2 FQNEAQ (reference sequence). The CDR3 consists of 15 residues. The V gene lost 5 bases and the J gene lost 1 base, with 14 bases spanning the gap. The DNA for the CDR3 is TGTGCCAGCAGCCACCCACAGCAACTTAACTATGGCTACACCTTC. Translated: CASSHPQQLNYGYTF.

V and J are TRBV19 and TRBJ2-2, with TRBD1 identical over 11 bases. Germline trimming cut 5 bases from V and 6 bases from J; bases unmatched to any gene: 2. Germline V gives CDR1 LNHDA, CDR2 SQIVND (reference sequence). This CDR3 has 14 residues. Here the CDR3 reads CASSLGQGAGELFF. CDR3 nucleotide sequence: TGTGCCAGTAGTTTGGGACAGGGGGCCGGGGAGCTGTTTTTT.

V usage is TRBV28 and J usage is TRBJ2-1, with TRBD2 matching 10 bases. The ends lost 4 bases at V and 6 bases at J; junction bases unmatched: 6. CDR1 is MDHEN, CDR2 SYDVKM, per germline. CDR3 length: 15 residues. The chain's CDR3 is CASSSKRGGLNEQFF. CDR3 nucleotides: TGTGCCAGCAGTTCTAAGCGGGGGGGCCTCAATGAGCAGTTCTTC.

The V and J genes are TRBV3-1 (or the pseudogene TRBV3-2) and TRBJ1-1; D possibly corresponds to TRBD1 (6 bases). This CDR3 is built from 12 residues. Deletions cut 1 base from V and 7 bases from J, with 7 bases between. Germline CDR1 reads LGHDT; CDR2 reads YNNKEL (reference sequence). Written as DNA, the CDR3 is TGTGCCAGCAGCCAAGGGACAGTTGAAGCTTTCTTT. This encodes CASSQGTVEAFF.

The V and J genes are TRBV11-2 and TRBJ2-3, with 15 bases matching TRBD2. The CDR3 has 18 residues. Germline assignment: CDR1 SGHAT and CDR2 FQNNGV. V lost 5 bases and J lost 5; bases outside the gene matches: 11. The CDR3 spells CASSDYTGTSGGLDTQYF. CDR3 DNA: TGTGCCAGCAGCGACTACACCGGGACTAGCGGGGGGCTAGATACGCAGTATTTT.

The chain employs TRBV18 and TRBJ1-6; no clear D gene. CDR1 KGHSH and CDR2 LQKENI come from the germline V gene. Trimming stripped 0 bases from V and 10 bases from J, with 13 bases between. CDR3 length: 15 amino acids. CDR3 residues: CASSPPPTRASPLHF. The CDR3, as DNA: TGTGCCAGCTCACCACCGCCGACAAGAGCCTCACCCCTCCACTTT.

V and J are TRBV4-2 and TRBJ1-4; TRBD1 aligns across 10 bases. J was trimmed by 5 bases and V by 1 base; bases with no gene match: 7. Germline CDR1 is LGHNA and CDR2 is YNFKEQ. This CDR3 contains 17 residues. The CDR3 DNA reads as TGTGCCAGCAGCCAAGTGGGACGGACAGGGGGGAATGAAAAACTGTTTTTT. Amino acid sequence: CASSQVGRTGGNEKLFF.

This chain links TRBV19 with TRBJ2-1; no reliable D call. Trimming pared 4 bases from V and 3 bases from J, leaving 4 bases between. Germline V gives CDR1 LNHDA, CDR2 SQIVND (reference sequence). CDR3 length: 12 residues. The chain's CDR3 is CASSSDYNEQFF. CDR3 sequence (DNA): TGTGCCAGTAGTAGCGACTACAATGAGCAGTTCTTC.

V usage is TRBV19 and J usage is TRBJ1-6; TRBD1 is a possible D gene (5 bases). CDR3 length: 15 amino acids. The germline V gene encodes CDR1 LNHDA and CDR2 SQIVND (reference sequence). Trimming stripped 3 bases from V and 3 bases from J, with 9 bases between. CDR3: CASSIVTVYNSPLHF. The CDR3, as DNA: TGTGCCAGTAGTATTGTGACAGTCTATAATTCACCCCTCCACTTT.

In DNA form, the CDR3 reads TGTGCCAGCAGTCCACCGACAGGGGGGCAGTACGTC. It yields the protein CASSPPTGGQYV. J is TRBJ2-7 and V is TRBV6-5; 9 bases line up with TRBD1. The CDR3 covers 12 residues. Per the germline V gene, CDR1 is MNHEY and CDR2 is SVGAGI. V trimming: 5 bases; J trimming: 9 bases; junction bases outside the gene matches: 5.

The chain employs TRBV7-3 and TRBJ1-1, with D unclear. Germline loops: CDR1 SGHTA, CDR2 FQGTGA. This CDR3 is 11 amino acids long. V was pared by 3 bases and J by 7 bases, with 6 bases between. The CDR3 here is CASSLSHEAFF. DNA of the CDR3: TGTGCCAGCAGCTTGTCCCATGAAGCTTTCTTT. Full variable domain (rest looked up from reference TRBV7-3 and TRBJ1-1): GAGVSQTPSNKVTEKGKYVELRCDPISGHTALYWYRQSLGQGPEFLIYFQGTGAADDSGLPNDRFFAVRPEGSVSTLKIQRTERGDSAVYLCASSLSHEAFFGQGTRLTVV.

This rearrangement joins TRBV28 to TRBJ1-4; TRBD1 agrees at 7 bases. V lost 6 bases to trimming and J lost 7 bases; unmatched junction nucleotides: 11. The CDR3 totals 15 residues. CDR1 is MDHEN and CDR2 is SYDVKM in the germline V gene. CDR3: CASRITTGSLEKLFF. The DNA of the CDR3 is TGTGCCAGCAGGATAACGACAGGGTCCCTTGAAAAACTGTTTTTT.

The chain couples TRBV6-5 to TRBJ1-6, with D perhaps TRBD1 (6 bases). CDR1 is MNHEY, CDR2 SVGAGI, per germline. V shed 6 bases and J shed 5 bases, with 8 bases lying between them. The CDR3 is 13 amino acids. In nucleotides, the CDR3 is TGTGCCAGCAGAGGACAGAATAATTCACCCCTCCACTTT. Residues: CASRGQNNSPLHF.

The chain couples TRBV10-2 to TRBJ1-2; 10 bases map to TRBD1. CDR3 size: 14 residues. The germline CDR1 and CDR2 sequences are WSHSY and SAAADI. J lost 3 bases, V lost 6 bases, and 4 bases had no gene match. CDR3 residues: CASRGQGSYYGYTF. CDR3 coding DNA: TGCGCCAGCAGGGGACAGGGGTCGTACTATGGCTACACCTTC.

This clone was seen once. The rearrangement joins TRBV5-1 to TRBJ2-2; 8 bases fit TRBD1. The CDR3 totals 15 residues. Unmatched junction bases numbered 4, after V lost 5 bases and J lost 1 base. Germline values: CDR1 SGHRS, CDR2 YFSETQ. This CDR3 is CASRAGTGNTGELFF. The DNA for the CDR3 is TGCGCCAGCAGGGCCGGGACAGGGAACACCGGGGAGCTGTTTTTT.

The chain has TRBV24-1 and TRBJ1-2; the D is unclear. The CDR3 has 13 residues. V was clipped by 3 bases and J by 7 bases, with 11 bases between them. Germline CDR1 is KGHDR and CDR2 is SFDVKD. CDR3 DNA: TGTGCCACCAGTGATGACGGCGAGGCTGGCTACACCTTC. It is translated as CATSDDGEAGYTF.